Listed here is a single TCR beta chain. These data are taken from a study of blood T cell repertoires in COVID-19. Study-level information: Acute and convalescent COVID-19 specimens originated in the United States, Italy and Spain. T cells, B-cell-depleted T cells, or PBMCs provided the cDNA or gDNA that served as material.

In the authors' methods: Estimates of nucleated cell counts were drawn from the amplification of reference gene primers. The method was immunoSEQ multiplex PCR; TCRdb's version includes in-frame clones alone and lacks a portion of them. V and J calls plus clone size are reproduced from that table; the DNA served to infer D and trimming. The profile covers over 45,000 clones, with approximately 89% appearing a single time and approximately 30% taken by the ten largest. Trimming took 5 bases from V and 5 from J; bases not matched to a gene: 10. The germline gives CDR1 PRHDT, CDR2 FYEKMQ (reference sequence). The CDR3 totals 15 residues.

Specimen: peripheral blood. V is TRBV13 and J is TRBJ2-3; 7 positions agree with TRBD1. The receptor was derived from a woman at least 80 years old with acute or convalescent COVID-19. The CDR3 region has the DNA TGTGCCAGCAGCCCGAGACAGGGATTGGGAGATACGCAGTATTTT. Its translation is CASSPRQGLGDTQYF. Variable domain in full (rest from reference TRBV13 and TRBJ2-3): AAGVIQSPRHLIKEKRETATLKCYPIPRHDTVYWYQQGPGQDPQFLISFYEKMQSDKGSIPDRFSAQQFSDYHSELNMSSLELGDSALYFCASSPRQGLGDTQYFGPGTRLTVL.